This record covers a single TCR beta chain. Its cognate antigen is unknown. The sample belongs to a study of radiotherapy plus CTLA-4 blockade in lung cancer. Study at large: Objective responses were observed in around 17% of patients, and disease control was achieved by 31%. Overall study results and limits: Tumor-origin TCR clones grew in blood after radiotherapy plus ipilimumab.

Germline CDR1 SGHDN, CDR2 FVKESK. J was trimmed by 10 bases and V by 4 bases; bases with no gene match: 13. The CDR3 extends over 15 amino acids. The repertoire was sequenced with immunoSEQ multiplex PCR; TCRdb's copy has only in-frame clones and lacks some. The sample includes around 59,000 clones, about three quarters of them seen just once. It was focal radiation plus CTLA-4 blockade with ipilimumab that patients with chemo-refractory metastatic non-small-cell lung cancer received. Specimen: peripheral blood, collected from a patient treated with radiotherapy plus ipilimumab. The genes are TRBV14 and TRBJ2-1; 7 bases fit TRBD1. This clonotype originated in a human donor with non-small cell lung cancer who had a partial response to radiotherapy plus ipilimumab. This CDR3 reads CASSRRTGPTGEQFF. The DNA for the CDR3 is TGTGCCAGCAGCCGCCGGACAGGACCCACAGGCGAGCAGTTCTTC.